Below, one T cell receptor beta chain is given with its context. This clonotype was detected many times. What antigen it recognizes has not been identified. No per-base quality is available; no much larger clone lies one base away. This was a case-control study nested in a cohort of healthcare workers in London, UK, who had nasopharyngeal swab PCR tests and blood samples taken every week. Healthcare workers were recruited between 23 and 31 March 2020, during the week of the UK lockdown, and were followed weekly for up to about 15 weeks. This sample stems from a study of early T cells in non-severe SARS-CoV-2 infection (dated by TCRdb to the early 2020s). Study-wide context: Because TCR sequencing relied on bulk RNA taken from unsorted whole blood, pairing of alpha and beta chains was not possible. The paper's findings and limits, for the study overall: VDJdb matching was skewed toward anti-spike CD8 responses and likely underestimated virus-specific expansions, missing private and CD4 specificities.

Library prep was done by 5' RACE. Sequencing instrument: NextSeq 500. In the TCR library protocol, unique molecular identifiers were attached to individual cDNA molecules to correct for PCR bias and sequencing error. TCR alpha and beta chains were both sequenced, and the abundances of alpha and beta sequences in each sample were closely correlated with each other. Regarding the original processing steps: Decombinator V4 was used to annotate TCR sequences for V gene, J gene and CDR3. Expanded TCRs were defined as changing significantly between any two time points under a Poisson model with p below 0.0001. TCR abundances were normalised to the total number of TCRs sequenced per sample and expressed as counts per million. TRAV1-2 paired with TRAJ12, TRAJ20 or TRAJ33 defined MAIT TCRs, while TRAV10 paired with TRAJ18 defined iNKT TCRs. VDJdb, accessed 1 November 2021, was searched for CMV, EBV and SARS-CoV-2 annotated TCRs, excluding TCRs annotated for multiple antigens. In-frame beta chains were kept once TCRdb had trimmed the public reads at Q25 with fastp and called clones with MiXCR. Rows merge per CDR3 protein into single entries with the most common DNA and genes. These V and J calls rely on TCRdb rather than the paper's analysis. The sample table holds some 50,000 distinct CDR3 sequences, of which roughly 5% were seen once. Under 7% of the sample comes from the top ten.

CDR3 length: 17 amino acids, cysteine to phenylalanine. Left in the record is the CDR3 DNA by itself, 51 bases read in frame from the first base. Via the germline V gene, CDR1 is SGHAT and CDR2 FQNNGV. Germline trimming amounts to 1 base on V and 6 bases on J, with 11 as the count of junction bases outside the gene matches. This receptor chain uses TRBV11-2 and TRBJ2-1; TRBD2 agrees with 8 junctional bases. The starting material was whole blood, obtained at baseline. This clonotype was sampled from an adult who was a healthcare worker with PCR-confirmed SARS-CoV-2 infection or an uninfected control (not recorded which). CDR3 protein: CASSLVPRSGSANEQFF. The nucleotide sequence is TGTGCCAGCAGCTTAGTCCCCAGGAGCGGGAGCGCCAATGAGCAGTTCTTC. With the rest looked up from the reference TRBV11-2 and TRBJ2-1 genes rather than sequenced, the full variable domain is EAGVAQSPRYKIIEKRQSVAFWCNPISGHATLYWYQQILGQGPKLLIQFQNNGVVDDSQLPKDRFSAERLKGVDSTLKIQPAKLEDSAVYLCASSLVPRSGSANEQFFGPGTRLTVL.